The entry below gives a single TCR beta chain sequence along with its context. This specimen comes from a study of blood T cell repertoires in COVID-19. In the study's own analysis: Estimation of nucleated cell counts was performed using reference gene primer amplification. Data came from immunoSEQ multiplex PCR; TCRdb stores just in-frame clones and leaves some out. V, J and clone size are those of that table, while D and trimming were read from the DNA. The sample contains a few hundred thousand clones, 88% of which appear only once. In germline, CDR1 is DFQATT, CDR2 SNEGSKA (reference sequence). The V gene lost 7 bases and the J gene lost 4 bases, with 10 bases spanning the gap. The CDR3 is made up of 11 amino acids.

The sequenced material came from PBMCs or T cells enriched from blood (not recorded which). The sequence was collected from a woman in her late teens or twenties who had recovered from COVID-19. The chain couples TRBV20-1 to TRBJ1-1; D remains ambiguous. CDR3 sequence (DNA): TGCAGTGTAAGGAGTTCCACTGAAGCTTTCTTT. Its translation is CSVRSSTEAFF.